Listed below are T cell receptor beta chains from one sample, sequenced in a study of blood T cells in healthy people across ages. Using its own MiXCR run on the 5' RACE reads, TCRdb lists one record per CDR3 protein. The sample shows about 510,000 distinct CDR3 sequences, roughly a quarter of them seen only once. The same data also contributed to another study, on T cells of mothers and their children.

The sample consisted of blood. These TCRs come from a boy aged 2 to 9 in good health. The CDR3 runs from the conserved cysteine through the conserved F or W. Fields, in order: J gene, V gene, D gene, clone size, CDR3 protein, CDR3 DNA. D genes are given only for firm matches. Clone size is not always given. Where it is, it says once, few, many or a class for expanded clones.

>TRBJ1-2|TRBV6-2/TRBV6-3|NA|NA
CASSYSRDTFGYGYTF
TGTGCCAGCAGTTACTCGAGGGACACCTTTGGCTATGGCTACACCTTC
>TRBJ2-5|TRBV5-1|NA|few
CASSVGRGQETQYF
TGCGCCAGCAGCGTTGGCCGGGGGCAAGAGACCCAGTACTTC
>TRBJ2-7|TRBV29-1|NA|few
CSVGQRVSYEQYF
TGCAGCGTTGGGCAGCGGGTATCCTACGAGCAGTACTTC
>TRBJ2-1|TRBV20-1|TRBD2|few
CSARSGQGLAGANEQFF
TGCAGTGCTAGATCCGGTCAGGGACTAGCGGGTGCGAATGAGCAGTTCTTC
>TRBJ2-1|TRBV13|NA|NA
CASTQNTGSGYNEQFF
TGTGCCAGCACACAAAACACAGGCTCGGGGTACAATGAGCAGTTCTTC
>TRBJ1-5|TRBV7-8|NA|few
CASYRASIGRRNQPQHF
TGTGCCAGCTACCGGGCCTCGATTGGTAGGCGCAATCAGCCCCAGCATTTT
>TRBJ2-5|TRBV12-3/TRBV12-4|TRBD2|few
CASSAGGPGIF
TGTGCCAGCAGCGCGGGGGGGCCGGGGATCTTC
>TRBJ2-1|TRBV7-8|TRBD2|few
CASRERGARNEQFF
TGTGCCAGTCGAGAGCGGGGGGCACGGAATGAGCAGTTCTTC
>TRBJ2-7|TRBV7-2|NA|NA
CASSIERGPSYEQYF
TGTGCCAGCAGCATCGAAAGGGGCCCCTCCTACGAGCAGTACTTC
>TRBJ1-3|TRBV6-1|NA|many
CASSEAISTVYF
TGTGCCAGCAGTGAAGCGATATCCACCGTATATTTT
>TRBJ2-3|TRBV11-2|NA|few
CASSLDLGESDTQYF
TGTGCCAGCAGCTTAGATTTAGGGGAGTCAGATACGCAGTATTTT
>TRBJ2-3|TRBV20-1|TRBD2|NA
CSAERREVADTQYF
TGCAGTGCAGAAAGGCGGGAGGTCGCAGATACGCAGTATTTT
>TRBJ2-4|TRBV6-2/TRBV6-3|NA|NA
CASSRLGVNIQYF
TGTGCCAGCAGTCGACTGGGGGTGAACATTCAGTACTTC
>TRBJ2-2|TRBV29-1|NA|NA
CSVEQASNTGELFF
TGCAGCGTTGAACAGGCCTCGAACACCGGGGAGCTGTTTTTT
>TRBJ2-4|TRBV11-2|NA|many
CASSLGGGIGAKNIQYF
TGTGCCAGCAGCTTAGGTGGGGGAATCGGGGCCAAAAACATTCAGTACTTC
>TRBJ2-3|TRBV29-1|TRBD1|few
CSVEDGQGAPNTQYF
TGCAGCGTTGAAGATGGACAGGGAGCACCAAATACGCAGTATTTT